The entry below describes one T cell receptor (beta chain). Method: immunoSEQ multiplex PCR; TCRdb's copy keeps in-frame clones and lacks some. The data contain 60,000 to 70,000 clones, roughly 92% of them seen just once; the ten biggest clones take up over 1.1%. These data are taken from a study of T cell changes during pregnancy in multiple sclerosis. Sequenced material: peripheral blood, taken in the second trimester of pregnancy. The TCR sequence derives from a female donor with multiple sclerosis, enrolled in a pregnancy study.

In DNA, the CDR3 is TGTGCCTGGGCGAGGGACAGAAAACAGGAGGCCTATGGCTACACCTTC. This sequence encodes CAWARDRKQEAYGYTF. The chain carries TRBV30 and TRBJ1-2; 7 bases are a match to TRBD1. Germline assignment: CDR1 GTSNPN and CDR2 SVGIG (reference sequence). The CDR3 loop spans 16 amino acids. V shed 5 bases and J 4 bases; nucleotides not matched to a gene: 16.